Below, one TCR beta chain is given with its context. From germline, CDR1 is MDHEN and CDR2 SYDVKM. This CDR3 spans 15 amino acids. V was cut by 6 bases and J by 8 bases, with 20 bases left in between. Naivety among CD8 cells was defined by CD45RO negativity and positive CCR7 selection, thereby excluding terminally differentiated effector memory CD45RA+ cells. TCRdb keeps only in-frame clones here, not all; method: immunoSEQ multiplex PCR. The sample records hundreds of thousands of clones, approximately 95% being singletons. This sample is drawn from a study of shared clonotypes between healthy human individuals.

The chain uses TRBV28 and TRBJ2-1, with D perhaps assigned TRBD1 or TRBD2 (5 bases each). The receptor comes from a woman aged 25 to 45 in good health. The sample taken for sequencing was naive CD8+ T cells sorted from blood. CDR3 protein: CASSLVALEGHEQFF. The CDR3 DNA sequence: TGTGCCAGCAGCTTAGTTGCTCTAGAGGGGCATGAGCAGTTCTTC.